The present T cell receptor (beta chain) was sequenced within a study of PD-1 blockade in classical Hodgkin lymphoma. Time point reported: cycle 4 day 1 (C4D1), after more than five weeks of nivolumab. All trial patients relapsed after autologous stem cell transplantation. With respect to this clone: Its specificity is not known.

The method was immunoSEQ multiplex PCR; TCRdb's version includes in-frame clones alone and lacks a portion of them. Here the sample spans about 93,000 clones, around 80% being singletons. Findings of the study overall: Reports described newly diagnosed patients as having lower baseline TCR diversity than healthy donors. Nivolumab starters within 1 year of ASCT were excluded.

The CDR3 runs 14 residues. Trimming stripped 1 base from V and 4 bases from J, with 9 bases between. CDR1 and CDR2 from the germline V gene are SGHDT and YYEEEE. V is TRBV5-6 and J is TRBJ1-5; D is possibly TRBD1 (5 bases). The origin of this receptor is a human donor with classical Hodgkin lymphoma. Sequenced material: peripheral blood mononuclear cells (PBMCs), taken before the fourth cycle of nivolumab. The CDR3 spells CASSLLGDNQPQHF. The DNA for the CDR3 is TGTGCCAGCAGCTTGTTAGGGGATAATCAGCCCCAGCATTTT.